One sample yielded the 22 T cell receptor beta chains listed below, sequenced in a study of PD-L1 blockade in urothelial cancer. Sequencing used immunoSEQ multiplex PCR; TCRdb keeps in-frame clones, though not all of them. Of some 32,000 clones in the sample, 65% to 90% are singletons; the top ten hold roughly 33%. The sample here was PBMCs, taken around atezolizumab (anti-PD-L1) treatment. These TCRs come from a man aged 55 to 69 with urothelial cancer.

This chain uses TRBV9 with TRBJ1-1, with 9 nucleotides matching TRBD1. CDR1 SGDLS and CDR2 YYNGEE come from the germline V gene. The CDR3 spans 14 residues. V gave up 3 bases and J gave up 5 bases; unmatched junction bases: 5. Here the CDR3 reads CASSAGTGWTEAFF. The CDR3 region has the DNA TGTGCCAGCAGCGCCGGGACAGGGTGGACTGAAGCTTTCTTT.

The chain carries TRBV7-9 and TRBJ1-1; D gene unclear. This CDR3 spans 14 amino acids. CDR1 SEHNR and CDR2 FQNEAQ come from the germline V gene (reference sequence). V was pared by 3 bases and J by 0 bases, with 8 bases between. CDR3 DNA sequence: TGTGCCAGCAGCTTGGTGACATTGAACACTGAAGCTTTCTTT. Amino acid sequence: CASSLVTLNTEAFF.

This clone is a singleton in its sample. V usage is TRBV30 and J usage is TRBJ1-2; 9 bases match TRBD1. CDR1 is GTSNPN and CDR2 is SVGIG in the germline V gene (reference sequence). The CDR3 covers 12 residues. V lost 7 bases and J lost 8; bases outside the gene matches: 8. CDR3 sequence reads: CAFTQGARGYTF. The CDR3 DNA is TGTGCCTTCACACAGGGGGCTAGAGGCTACACCTTC.

This clone was counted a few times. V usage is TRBV5-1 and J usage is TRBJ1-1; perhaps TRBD1 as D (6 bases). CDR1 and CDR2 from the germline V gene are SGHRS and YFSETQ. This CDR3 region has 16 residues. The V gene lost 4 bases and the J gene lost 3 bases, with 19 bases spanning the gap. The CDR3 bases are TGCGCCAGCAGCCAGGAGTCGGGGGGCTGGTACACTGAAGCTTTCTTT. It is translated as CASSQESGGWYTEAFF.

V usage is TRBV5-6 and J usage is TRBJ1-5; unclear D gene. Trimming pared 1 base from V and 3 bases from J, leaving 11 bases between. Per germline, CDR1 SGHDT and CDR2 YYEEEE. This CDR3 has 15 residues. CDR3 sequence reads: CASSLMRSYNQPQHF. Here the CDR3 DNA reads TGTGCCAGCAGCTTGATGAGATCCTACAATCAGCCCCAGCATTTT.

The V and J genes are TRBV4-2 and TRBJ1-3, with a possible D match to TRBD1 (6 bases). Per the germline V gene, CDR1 is LGHNA and CDR2 is YNFKEQ. This CDR3 region has 17 residues. V shed 1 base and J shed 0 bases, with 13 bases lying between them. The CDR3 sequence is CASSQGPRTVSGNTIYF. In DNA, the CDR3 is TGTGCCAGCAGCCAAGGACCCCGGACAGTCTCTGGAAACACCATATATTTT.

Concerning this clone itself: A junction end diverges from the germline sequence, so it may reflect a read error. The chain carries TRBV7-7 and TRBJ2-2, with D tentatively TRBD1 (5 bases). Germline loops: CDR1 SSHAT, CDR2 FNYEAQ (reference sequence). The CDR3 loop spans 15 amino acids. The CDR3 DNA sequence: TGTGCTAGCAGCTTAGTGGACATCAACACCGGGGAGCTGTTTTTT. Translation gives CASSLVDINTGELFF. The full variable domain, rest sourced from reference TRBV7-7 and TRBJ2-2, is GAGVSQSPRYKVTKRGQDVTLRCDPISSHATLYWYQQALGQGPEFLTYFNYEAQPDKSGLPSDRFSAERPEGSISTLTIQRTEQRDSAMYRCASSLVDINTGELFFGEGSRLTVL.

This chain uses TRBV18 with TRBJ2-3; 13 bases agree with TRBD2. The V segment lost 6 bases and the J segment 4 bases; nucleotides outside the gene matches: 13. CDR3 length: 18 residues. The germline V gene encodes CDR1 KGHSH and CDR2 LQKENI. In nucleotides, the CDR3 is TGTGCCAGCTCCCACAGACCGGGACTAGCGGGGTGGTCAGATACGCAGTATTTT. Protein sequence: CASSHRPGLAGWSDTQYF.

This chain links TRBV6-5 with TRBJ2-7; D perhaps matches TRBD1 (6 bases). The germline V gene has CDR1 MNHEY and CDR2 SVGAGI. The CDR3 is 15 residues long. V lost 0 bases to trimming and J lost 3 bases, with 12 bases between them. The CDR3 here is CASSYSLDSYYEQYF. Written as DNA, the CDR3 is TGTGCCAGCAGTTACTCCTTGGACAGCTACTACGAGCAGTACTTC.

V gene TRBV2 combines with J gene TRBJ2-1; 11 nucleotides agree with TRBD2. After removal of 6 bases from V and 3 bases from J, the junction contained 4 bases not matched to a gene. Germline V lookup: CDR1 SNHLY, CDR2 FYNNEI. The CDR3 has 15 amino acids. The chain's CDR3 is CASRAGLAGYNEQFF. The DNA of the CDR3 is TGTGCCAGCAGGGCCGGACTAGCGGGCTACAATGAGCAGTTCTTC.

This clone was found once. The chain uses TRBV5-1 and TRBJ2-2, with TRBD2 identical over 12 bases. The CDR3 has 16 residues. Looked up from germline, CDR1 is SGHRS and CDR2 is YFSETQ. Trimming removed 8 bases from V and 0 bases from J; junction bases left unmatched: 5. The CDR3 DNA reads as TGCGCCAGTGTTCCTAGCGGGGGGGCGAACACCGGGGAGCTGTTTTTT. Protein product: CASVPSGGANTGELFF.

V is TRBV27 and J is TRBJ2-1, with a tentative D call TRBD1 (6 bases). The CDR3 totals 13 residues. The germline V gene has CDR1 MNHEY and CDR2 SMNVEV (reference sequence). The ends were cut back, 2 bases at V and 12 bases at J, with 14 bases in the middle. CDR3 coding DNA: TGTGCCAGCAGTTTAGGTTGGGGGCATGGGCAGTTCTTC. Protein sequence: CASSLGWGHGQFF.

The gene calls are TRBV9 and TRBJ2-2; 12 bases fit TRBD2. The CDR3 is 17 residues long. Germline V gene sequence: CDR1 SGDLS, CDR2 YYNGEE. V lost 4 bases to trimming and J lost 7 bases; unmatched junction nucleotides: 11. CDR3 in DNA: TGTGCCAGCAGCCCAAGTCTAGCGGGGGGGCGCGGCGGGGAGCTGTTTTTT. It yields the protein CASSPSLAGGRGGELFF.

This clone has a handful of counts. The V and J genes are TRBV11-2 and TRBJ1-5, with D unresolved. The CDR3 covers 13 residues. Germline V gene lookup returns CDR1 SGHAT and CDR2 FQNNGV. Trimming took off 0 bases at V and 4 bases at J, with 4 bases between the two ends. This CDR3 is CASSLDLNQPQHF. The CDR3 bases are TGTGCCAGCAGCTTAGACCTGAATCAGCCCCAGCATTTT.

This sequence joins TRBV11-2 and TRBJ2-3, with 8 bases matching TRBD1. After removal of 2 bases from V and 0 bases from J, the junction contained 4 bases not matched to a gene. Looked up from germline, CDR1 is SGHAT and CDR2 is FQNNGV. This CDR3 has 16 amino acids. This chain's CDR3 is CASSLSRGPSTDTQYF. In nucleotides, the CDR3 is TGTGCCAGCAGCTTAAGCAGGGGGCCTAGCACAGATACGCAGTATTTT.

V and J are TRBV2 and TRBJ1-2, with TRBD1 matching 8 bases. CDR3 size: 16 residues. V was clipped by 6 bases and J by 4 bases; unmatched bases: 13. Looked up from germline, CDR1 is SNHLY and CDR2 is FYNNEI. The CDR3 DNA sequence: TGTGCCAGCAGCCCCCCCGGGCAGGGGGCATCCTATGGCTACACCTTC. Translation gives CASSPPGQGASYGYTF. The full variable domain, its missing parts supplied by reference TRBV2 and TRBJ1-2, is EPEVTQTPSHQVTQMGQEVILRCVPISNHLYFYWYRQILGQKVEFLVSFYNNEISEKSEIFDDQFSVERPDGSNFTLKIRSTKLEDSAMYFCASSPPGQGASYGYTFGSGTRLTVV.

The chain uses TRBV30 and TRBJ1-1, with 10 bases aligning to TRBD1. Germline V gene sequence: CDR1 GTSNPN, CDR2 SVGIG (reference sequence). The CDR3 loop spans 16 amino acids. V lost 5 bases and J lost 1; bases outside the gene matches: 10. The CDR3 DNA follows: TGTGCCTGGGATCAAAGGACAGGGGGAAAGAACACTGAAGCTTTCTTT. Protein product: CAWDQRTGGKNTEAFF.

This chain joins TRBV15 and TRBJ2-5; maybe TRBD1 (5 bases). The V gene lost 0 bases and the J gene lost 5 bases, with 16 bases spanning the gap. Germline CDR1 LNHNV, CDR2 YYDKDF (reference sequence). This CDR3 has 16 amino acids. As DNA, the CDR3 is TGTGCCACCAGCAGAGATCAGGGCAGAGGAAGGGAGACCCAGTACTTC. As protein: CATSRDQGRGRETQYF.

The J gene is TRBJ2-5, the V gene TRBV5-1; TRBD2 agrees at 8 bases. The length of the CDR3 is 13 residues. The V gene end was trimmed by 4 bases and the J gene end by 2 bases; junction bases not matched to a gene: 1. Germline-derived CDR1 and CDR2 are SGHRS and YFSETQ. The CDR3 spells CASSRGGQETQYF. The CDR3 DNA follows: TGCGCCAGCAGCCGGGGGGGTCAAGAGACCCAGTACTTC.

This clone was found a few times. V is TRBV29-1 and J is TRBJ2-7; 10 bases match TRBD1. Germline V gene lookup returns CDR1 SQVTM and CDR2 ANQGSEA. The CDR3 is made up of 13 amino acids. V trimming: 4 bases; J trimming: 5 bases; junction bases outside the gene matches: 5. This chain's CDR3 is CSVVGQGRDEQYF. The CDR3 nucleotides are TGCAGCGTTGTGGGACAGGGGCGCGACGAGCAGTACTTC.

This clone appeared a few times. The rearrangement links TRBV29-1 to TRBJ2-2; TRBD1 agrees at 9 bases. The germline V gene has CDR1 SQVTM and CDR2 ANQGSEA. The length of the CDR3 is 14 residues. V lost 4 bases, J lost 5 bases, and 5 bases stayed unmatched. CDR3 sequence (DNA): TGCAGCGTTGGAACAGGGGGCCGGACCGGGGAGCTGTTTTTT. Translated: CSVGTGGRTGELFF.

The chain combines TRBV7-6 with TRBJ2-3; 9 bases align to TRBD2. V shed 0 bases and J 3 bases; nucleotides not matched to a gene: 1. This CDR3 contains 15 residues. From germline, CDR1 is SGHVS and CDR2 FNYEAQ. The CDR3 reads CASSLASGRTDTQYF. The DNA for the CDR3 is TGTGCCAGCAGCTTAGCTAGCGGGAGAACAGATACGCAGTATTTT. Full variable domain (outside the CDR3, taken from reference TRBV7-6 and TRBJ2-3): GAGVSQSPRYKVTKRGQDVALRCDPISGHVSLYWYRQALGQGPEFLTYFNYEAQQDKSGLPNDRFSAERPEGSISTLTIQRTEQRDSAMYRCASSLASGRTDTQYFGPGTRLTVL.